The T cell receptor beta chain described here comes from a study of patients and donors after allogeneic stem cell transplantation. The length of the CDR3 is 16 residues. Germline values: CDR1 SEHNR, CDR2 FQNEAQ (reference sequence). Trimming removed 4 bases at V and 0 bases at J, with 14 bases between. TCRdb called the RT-PCR reads again in MiXCR, with one record for every CDR3 protein. The sample has under 95,000 distinct CDR3 sequences, 4.5% to 5% seen once. Material: blood, either unsorted or a sorted T cell fraction (not recorded which). V is TRBV7-9 and J is TRBJ2-3; D gene unclear. This TCR was recovered from a human donor who was either an allogeneic HSCT recipient or a stem cell or donor lymphocyte infusion donor (not recorded which). It is not recorded whose cells these are; they may come from a transplant donor. The CDR3 DNA sequence: TGTGCCAGCAGCTGGGCGAGCGTGCGAAGCACAGATACGCAGTATTTT. Its protein product is CASSWASVRSTDTQYF.